This T cell receptor (beta chain) was retrieved from a study of blood T cell repertoires in COVID-19. V gave up 10 bases and J gave up 4 bases, with 11 bases separating them. This CDR3 has 12 residues. The germline CDR1 and CDR2 sequences are LNHDA and SQIVND (reference sequence). Authors' data handling: The assay estimated nucleated cells by amplifying reference gene primers. Measured with immunoSEQ multiplex PCR; TCRdb has only the in-frame clones, and not every one. V, J and clone size reflect that table, while D and trimming were determined from the DNA. The sample has tens of thousands of clones, 86% seen once.

V usage is TRBV19 and J usage is TRBJ1-5; D uncertain. The receptor was derived from a man aged 40-50 years with acute or convalescent COVID-19. Sequencing was done on a sample of peripheral blood. The CDR3 loop reads CATAGVNQPQHF. CDR3 bases: TGTGCCACCGCGGGAGTTAATCAGCCCCAGCATTTT.